The 24 T cell receptor beta chains reported below all come from one sample, sequenced in a study of T cell responses to AZD1222 COVID-19 vaccine. Assay: immunoSEQ multiplex PCR; the TCRdb copy retains only in-frame clones and omits some. The sample carries around 77,000 clones, 80% to 90% recorded once. The material sequenced was peripheral blood, taken on day 0 of AZD1222 vaccination. The receptor set was obtained from an adult in good health.

The chain has TRBV2 and TRBJ1-4; D is uncertain. The CDR3 loop spans 10 amino acids. The germline gives CDR1 SNHLY, CDR2 FYNNEI. V lost 9 bases and J 6 bases, leaving 5 bases between the germline ends. Here the CDR3 DNA reads TGTGCCAGTCGAGATGAAAAACTGTTTTTT. Translating gives CASRDEKLFF.

V and J are TRBV7-2 and TRBJ2-6; D is unclear. V gave up 3 bases and J gave up 2 bases, with 8 bases separating them. The CDR3 has 15 residues. Germline loops: CDR1 SGHTA, CDR2 FQGNSA. The CDR3 loop is CASSFWVTGANVLTF. The CDR3 DNA reads as TGTGCCAGCAGCTTTTGGGTAACTGGGGCCAACGTCCTGACTTTC.

The rearrangement links TRBV7-8 to TRBJ2-7; 8 nucleotides line up with TRBD2. The CDR3 has 14 residues. The ends lost 1 base at V and 4 bases at J; junction bases unmatched: 3. Germline CDR1 reads SGHVS; CDR2 reads FQNEAQ. The CDR3 region is CASSLVAGPYEQYF. CDR3 bases: TGTGCCAGCAGCTTAGTAGCGGGACCTTACGAGCAGTACTTC.

This clone has a single count. The chain uses TRBV7-2 and TRBJ2-7; weak D call: TRBD1 (5 bases). The V end was cut by 2 bases, the J end by 3 bases, with 14 bases between. Germline values: CDR1 SGHTA, CDR2 FQGNSA. CDR3 length equals 15 residues. The CDR3: CASSLPRRGHYEQYF. In DNA form, the CDR3 reads TGTGCCAGCAGCTTACCCCGGCGAGGACACTACGAGCAGTACTTC.

The chain recombines TRBV27 with TRBJ1-2; 7 positions match TRBD1. This CDR3 has 13 residues. Germline V gene sequence: CDR1 MNHEY, CDR2 SMNVEV (reference sequence). Trimming cost V 7 bases and J 5 bases; bases outside gene matches: 7. The CDR3 reads CASTEDRRYGYTF. For the CDR3, the DNA is TGTGCCAGCACCGAGGACAGGAGATATGGCTACACCTTC.

The chain couples TRBV19 to TRBJ1-6, with D unresolved. This CDR3 is built from 11 residues. The germline V gene has CDR1 LNHDA and CDR2 SQIVND (reference sequence). Trimming removed 5 bases from V and 13 bases from J, with 9 bases in between. The CDR3: CASSLWAPLHF. The CDR3 DNA is TGTGCCAGTAGTCTCTGGGCCCCCCTCCACTTT.

This rearrangement joins TRBV7-2 to TRBJ2-3; 10 nucleotides agree with TRBD2. This CDR3 is built from 15 residues. CDR1 is SGHTA and CDR2 is FQGNSA in the germline V gene. V trimming: 3 bases; J trimming: 3 bases; junction bases outside the gene matches: 3. CDR3 coding DNA: TGTGCCAGCAGCTTCCCAGCGGGAGGGACAGATACGCAGTATTTT. Translation: CASSFPAGGTDTQYF.

The rearrangement uses TRBV27 and TRBJ2-5; D is unclear. The CDR3 spans 14 residues. Germline loops: CDR1 MNHEY, CDR2 SMNVEV (reference sequence). V gave up 3 bases and J gave up 5 bases, with 13 bases separating them. The CDR3 region has the DNA TGTGCCAGCAGTTTTGATCCGGTAAGGGAGACCCAGTACTTC. It yields the protein CASSFDPVRETQYF.

The J gene is TRBJ1-2, the V gene TRBV4-3, with a weak D call TRBD1 (5 bases). Germline lookup yields CDR1 LGHNA and CDR2 YSLEER. Trimming removed 4 bases from V and 4 bases from J, with 10 bases in between. The CDR3 runs 13 residues. In DNA form, the CDR3 reads TGCGCCAGCAGCCGTAGGGACGGCTATGGCTACACCTTC. Protein: CASSRRDGYGYTF.

The chain is built from TRBV30 and TRBJ2-5, with D possibly TRBD1 on 6 matching bases. V dropped 6 bases and J dropped 1 base, with 12 bases sitting between them. The germline V gene encodes CDR1 GTSNPN and CDR2 SVGIG (reference sequence). The CDR3 covers 13 residues. The CDR3 sequence is CACFRDIQETQYF. DNA of the CDR3: TGTGCCTGTTTCCGGGACATCCAAGAGACCCAGTACTTC.

The chain recombines TRBV2 with TRBJ2-5, with 9 bases fitting TRBD2. The CDR3 is 16 amino acids. The V gene end was trimmed by 6 bases and the J gene end by 5 bases; junction bases not matched to a gene: 13. Per the germline V gene, CDR1 is SNHLY and CDR2 is FYNNEI. CDR3: CASSRFERGARETQYF. The CDR3 region has the DNA TGTGCCAGCAGCCGCTTTGAGCGGGGGGCCCGGGAGACCCAGTACTTC.

The chain employs TRBV4-1 and TRBJ2-1, with 12 bases that match TRBD2. Germline V gene lookup returns CDR1 MGHRA and CDR2 YSYEKL. There are 15 residues in the CDR3. Germline trimming cut 9 bases from V and 2 bases from J; bases unmatched to any gene: 5. The CDR3 region is CASKLAGGTYNEQFF. CDR3 coding DNA: TGCGCCAGTAAACTAGCGGGAGGTACCTACAATGAGCAGTTCTTC.

The genes are TRBV20-1 and TRBJ1-2; D uncertain. Trimming took off 0 bases at V and 7 bases at J, with 6 bases between the two ends. This CDR3 is 11 amino acids long. In germline, CDR1 is DFQATT, CDR2 SNEGSKA (reference sequence). The CDR3 region has the DNA TGCAGTGCTAGAGACCATAGTGGCTACACCTTC. This codes for CSARDHSGYTF.

V is TRBV23-1 and J is TRBJ2-7; 10 positions match TRBD2. TRBV23-1 is treated as an ORF (open reading frame) with a function not yet certain. The CDR3 has 14 residues. V dropped 6 bases and J dropped 5; count of bases not matched to a gene: 7. CDR3 sequence reads: CASRALAGENEQYF. The CDR3 region has the DNA TGCGCCAGCAGAGCCCTAGCGGGAGAAAACGAGCAGTACTTC.

The chain carries TRBV6-5 and TRBJ1-2; 10 nucleotides line up with TRBD1. The V segment lost 6 bases and the J segment 7 bases; nucleotides outside the gene matches: 5. Germline loops: CDR1 MNHEY, CDR2 SVGAGI. The CDR3 length is 13 residues. In nucleotides, the CDR3 is TGTGCCAGCAGCGACAGGGGGCTCTTTGGCTACACCTTC. As protein: CASSDRGLFGYTF.

This clone was detected only once. The chain uses TRBV7-2 and TRBJ1-2, with 8 bases lining up with TRBD1. This CDR3 contains 14 residues. Trimming took 3 bases from V and 5 from J; bases not matched to a gene: 5. Germline CDR1 reads SGHTA; CDR2 reads FQGNSA. CDR3 bases: TGTGCCAGCAGCTTGACAGGGGCTACATATGGCTACACCTTC. Translated: CASSLTGATYGYTF.

The gene calls are TRBV5-4 and TRBJ2-2; the match to TRBD2 covers 7 bases. V was clipped by 1 base and J by 7 bases; unmatched bases: 10. There are 16 residues in the CDR3. The germline CDR1 and CDR2 sequences are SGHNT and YYREEE (reference sequence). CDR3 residues: CASSLKGRESRGELFF. The CDR3, as DNA: TGTGCCAGCAGCTTGAAAGGGCGGGAGTCCCGCGGGGAGCTGTTTTTT.

This clone was seen only a few times. The V and J genes are TRBV30 and TRBJ2-5, with a weak D call TRBD1 (5 bases). Germline-derived CDR1 and CDR2 are GTSNPN and SVGIG (reference sequence). This CDR3 region has 13 residues. V gave up 5 bases and J gave up 2 bases, with 12 bases separating them. The CDR3 reads CAWAVRGQETQYF. The CDR3 DNA follows: TGTGCCTGGGCGGTAAGGGGACAAGAGACCCAGTACTTC. Full variable domain (missing parts from reference TRBV30 and TRBJ2-5): SQTIHQWPATLVQPVGSPLSLECTVEGTSNPNLYWYRQAAGRGLQLLFYSVGIGQISSEVPQNLSASRPQDRQFILSSKKLLLSDSGFYLCAWAVRGQETQYFGPGTRLLVL.

V usage is TRBV2 and J usage is TRBJ2-1, with TRBD1 matching over 8 bases. V was pared by 5 bases and J by 10 bases, with 16 bases of the junction left unmatched. CDR1 is SNHLY and CDR2 is FYNNEI in the germline V gene. This CDR3 contains 16 residues. The CDR3 coding sequence is TGTGCCAGCAGTCTGACAGGGGCCGGAGGGGCTGACGAGCAGTTCTTC. It encodes CASSLTGAGGADEQFF.

This clone was seen just once. The chain has TRBV5-1 and TRBJ2-5; D possibly corresponds to TRBD2 (7 bases). The V gene's germline CDR1 is SGHRS and CDR2 YFSETQ. The CDR3 covers 14 residues. The ends were cut back, 3 bases at V and 5 bases at J, with 14 bases in the middle. The DNA of the CDR3 is TGCGCCAGCAGCTCTCCGGGGGGCGGGGAGACCCAGTACTTC. Its protein product is CASSSPGGGETQYF. Supplemented by reference TRBV5-1 and TRBJ2-5, the full variable domain reads KAGVTQTPRYLIKTRGQQVTLSCSPISGHRSVSWYQQTPGQGLQFLFEYFSETQRNKGNFPGRFSGRQFSNSRSEMNVSTLELGDSALYLCASSSPGGGETQYFGPGTRLLVL.

This rearrangement joins TRBV6-2 or TRBV6-3 to TRBJ1-2; 8 bases are a match to TRBD1. The J segment lost 6 bases and the V segment lost 6 bases, leaving 12 bases of the junction unmatched. Germline lookup yields CDR1 MNHEY and CDR2 SVGEGT. The CDR3 is made up of 15 amino acids. CDR3 bases: TGTGCCAGCAGCCCATACTTAGACAGGGGAAATGGCTACACCTTC. The encoded protein is CASSPYLDRGNGYTF.

The chain carries TRBV4-2 and TRBJ2-7; 11 nucleotides align to TRBD2. V was pared by 1 base and J by 5 bases, with 4 bases of the junction left unmatched. From germline, CDR1 is LGHNA and CDR2 YNFKEQ. This CDR3 has 15 amino acids. Here the CDR3 reads CASSQVTSGSDEQYF. As DNA, the CDR3 is TGTGCCAGCAGCCAAGTTACTAGCGGGAGCGACGAGCAGTACTTC.

V and J are TRBV5-1 and TRBJ1-6; D remains unclear. This CDR3 region has 16 residues. Trimming removed 3 bases from V and 7 bases from J, with 17 bases in between. Looked up from germline, CDR1 is SGHRS and CDR2 is YFSETQ. DNA of the CDR3: TGCGCCAGCAGCTCTATGCAGGAGAGGACGAATTCACCCCTCCACTTT. It yields the protein CASSSMQERTNSPLHF.

This chain joins TRBV27 and TRBJ2-5; D unresolved. This CDR3 contains 14 residues. The ends were cut back, 1 base at V and 2 bases at J, with 8 bases in the middle. Germline CDR1 reads MNHEY; CDR2 reads SMNVEV (reference sequence). The CDR3 DNA follows: TGTGCCAGCAGTTTATTGACGAATCAAGAGACCCAGTACTTC. It translates to CASSLLTNQETQYF.